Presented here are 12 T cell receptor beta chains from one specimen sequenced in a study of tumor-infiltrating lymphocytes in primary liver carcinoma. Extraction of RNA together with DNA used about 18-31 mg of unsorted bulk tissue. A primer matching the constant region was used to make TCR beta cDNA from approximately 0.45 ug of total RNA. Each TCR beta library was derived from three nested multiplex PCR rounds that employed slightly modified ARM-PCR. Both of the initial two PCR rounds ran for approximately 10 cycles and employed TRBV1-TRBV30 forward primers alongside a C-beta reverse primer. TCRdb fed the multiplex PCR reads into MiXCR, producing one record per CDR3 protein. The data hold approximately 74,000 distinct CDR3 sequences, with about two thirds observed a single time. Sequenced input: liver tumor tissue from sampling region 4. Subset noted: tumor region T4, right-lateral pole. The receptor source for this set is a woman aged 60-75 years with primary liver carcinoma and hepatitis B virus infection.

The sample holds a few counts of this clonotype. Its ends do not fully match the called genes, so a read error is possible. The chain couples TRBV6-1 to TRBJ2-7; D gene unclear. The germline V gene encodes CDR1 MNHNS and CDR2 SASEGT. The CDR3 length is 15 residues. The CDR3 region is CASSLEVTGSYEQYF. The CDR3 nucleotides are TGTGCTAGCAGTTTAGAAGTGACGGGCTCCTACGAGCAGTACTTC.

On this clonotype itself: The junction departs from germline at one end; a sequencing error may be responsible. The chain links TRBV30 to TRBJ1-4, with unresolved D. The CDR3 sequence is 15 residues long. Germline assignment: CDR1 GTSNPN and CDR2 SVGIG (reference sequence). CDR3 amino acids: CAWNNLRATNEILFF. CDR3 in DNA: TGTGCCTGGAATAACCTTAGGGCAACTAATGAAATACTGTTTTTT.

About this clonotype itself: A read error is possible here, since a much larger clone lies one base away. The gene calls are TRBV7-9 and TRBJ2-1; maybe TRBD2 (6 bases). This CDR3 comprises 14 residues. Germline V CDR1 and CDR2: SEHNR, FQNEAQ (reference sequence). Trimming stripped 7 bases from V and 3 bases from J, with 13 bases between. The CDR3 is CASIYTTSYNEQFF. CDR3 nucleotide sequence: TGTGCCAGCATCTATACGACTAGCTACAATGAGCAGTTCTTC. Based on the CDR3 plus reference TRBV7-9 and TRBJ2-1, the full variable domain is DTGVSQNPRHKITKRGQNVTFRCDPISEHNRLYWYRQTLGQGPEFLTYFQNEAQLEKSRLLSDRFSAERPKGSFSTLEIQRTEQGDSAMYLCASIYTTSYNEQFFGPGTRLTVL.

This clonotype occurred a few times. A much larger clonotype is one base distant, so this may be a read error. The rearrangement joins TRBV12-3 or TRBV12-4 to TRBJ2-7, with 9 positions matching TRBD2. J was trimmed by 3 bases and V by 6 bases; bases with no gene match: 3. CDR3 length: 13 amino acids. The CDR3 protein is CASSTSGFYEQYF. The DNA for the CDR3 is TGTGCCAGCAGCACTAGCGGGTTCTACGAGCAGTACTTC.

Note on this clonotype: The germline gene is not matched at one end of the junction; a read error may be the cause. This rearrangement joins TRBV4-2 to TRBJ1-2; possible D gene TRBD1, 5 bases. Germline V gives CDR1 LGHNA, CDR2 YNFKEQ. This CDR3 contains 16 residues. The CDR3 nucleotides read TGTACCAGCAGCCAAGGTGGAGGGCCCACCCTGCGGGGCTACATCTTC. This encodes CTSSQGGGPTLRGYIF.

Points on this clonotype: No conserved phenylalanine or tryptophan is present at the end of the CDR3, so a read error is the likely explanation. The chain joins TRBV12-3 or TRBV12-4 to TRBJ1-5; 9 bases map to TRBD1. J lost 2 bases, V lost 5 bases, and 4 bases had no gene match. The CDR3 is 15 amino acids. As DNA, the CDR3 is TGTGCCAGCAGTCCTGGGACAGGGCGCAATCAGCCCCAGCATTCT. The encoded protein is CASSPGTGRNQPQHS.

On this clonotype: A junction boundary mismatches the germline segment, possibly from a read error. The CDR3 region is CACSLGRLAGNAGELFF. The DNA of the CDR3 is TGTGCCTGCAGCTTGGGCAGGCTAGCGGGAAACGCCGGGGAGCTGTTTTTT. The chain has TRBV11-3 and TRBJ2-2, with 9 bases that match TRBD2. Germline V gene data show CDR1 as SGHNT and CDR2 as YENEEA. The CDR3 totals 17 residues.

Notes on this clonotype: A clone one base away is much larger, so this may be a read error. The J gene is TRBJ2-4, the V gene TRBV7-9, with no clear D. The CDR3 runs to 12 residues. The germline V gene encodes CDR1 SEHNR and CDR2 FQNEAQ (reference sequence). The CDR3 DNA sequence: TGTGCCAGCAGTTTCTCAGAAAACATTCAGTGCTTC. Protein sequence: CASSFSENIQCF.

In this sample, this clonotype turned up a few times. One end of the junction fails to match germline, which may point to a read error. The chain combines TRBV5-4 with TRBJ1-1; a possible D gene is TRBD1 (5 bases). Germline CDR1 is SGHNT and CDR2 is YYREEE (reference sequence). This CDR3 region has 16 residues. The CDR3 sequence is CASSFGLGREDTEALF. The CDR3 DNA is TGTGCCAGCAGCTTCGGACTTGGACGGGAGGACACTGAAGCTTTATTT.

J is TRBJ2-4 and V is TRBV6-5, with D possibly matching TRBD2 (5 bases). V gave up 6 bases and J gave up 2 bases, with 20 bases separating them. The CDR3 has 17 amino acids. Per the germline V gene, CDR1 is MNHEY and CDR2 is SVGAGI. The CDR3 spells CASRYSSTRGPKNIQYF. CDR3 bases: TGTGCCAGCAGATATTCCTCCACTAGAGGCCCCAAAAACATTCAGTACTTC.

The CDR3 DNA reads TGCAGCGTTAGTATTATCCAGCAAGAGACCCAGTACTTC. It codes for CSVSIIQQETQYF. The chain carries TRBV29-1 and TRBJ2-5; D unresolved. The V gene lost 5 bases and the J gene lost 2 bases, with 12 bases spanning the gap. The CDR3 contains 13 residues. Germline V lookup: CDR1 SQVTM, CDR2 ANQGSEA.

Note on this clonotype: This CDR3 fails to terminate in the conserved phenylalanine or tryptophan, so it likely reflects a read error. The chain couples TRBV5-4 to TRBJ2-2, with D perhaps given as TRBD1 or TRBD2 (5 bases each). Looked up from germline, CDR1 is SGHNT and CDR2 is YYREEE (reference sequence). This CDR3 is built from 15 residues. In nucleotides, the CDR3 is TGTGACAGCAGCCCGCAGGGCGGGTTGACCGGGGAGCTGTTTATT. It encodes CDSSPQGGLTGELFI.